This TCR beta chain was obtained from a study of T cells in Graves' hyperthyroidism and ophthalmopathy. A word on this clonotype: Antigen: not known.

Study-level results: Among thyroid clonotypes expanded above 0.001, most also appeared in blood. Median prediction lead before ophthalmopathy onset was 6.5 to 7 months with the model.

V was pared by 1 base and J by 0 bases, with 7 bases between. Germline assignment: CDR1 SGDLS and CDR2 YYNGEE. This CDR3 is 15 amino acids long. Diagnostic assessment was based on clinical symptoms, serum thyroxine and TRAb, thyroid ultrasound and orbital computed tomography. Amplified TCR beta CDR3 regions derived from RNA transcripts. When the TCR CDR3 underwent first-round RT-PCR, the HTBI primer set was used. TCRdb ran MiXCR on the multiplex PCR reads and lists one entry per CDR3 protein. The sample shows approximately 610,000 distinct CDR3 sequences, over 15% of them seen only once. The rearrangement links TRBV9 to TRBJ1-4; D is unclear. The specimen sequenced was blood. The clonotype was recovered from a woman under 30 with Graves' hyperthyroidism. CDR3 protein: CASSVTSTTNEKLFF. In nucleotides, the CDR3 is TGTGCCAGCAGCGTAACGAGTACAACTAATGAAAAACTGTTTTTT.